The rows below give T cell receptor beta chains drawn from one sample of a study of control samples from healthy donors and cancer patients. Sequencing was performed with immunoSEQ multiplex PCR; in TCRdb, only in-frame clones are kept and a portion is missing. The profile shows about 140,000 clones, roughly nine tenths of them singletons. The sample consisted of blood. The receptors shown here come from a man aged 25-45 years in good health. CDR3s leave out the opening cysteine and the closing phenylalanine or tryptophan. The listing skips clone size in some rows; elsewhere it reads once, few, many or a size class.

>TRBV19|-
ASSTTAAYEQY
>TRBV10-3|-
AISESGTSGRPSYEQY
>TRBV5-6|-
ASSSGSNEQY
>TRBV14|-
ASSQWRNYEQY
>TRBV29-1|-
SAWDGSYEQY
>TRBV6-5|-
ASSRTSETDTQY
>TRBV7-2|-
ASSLNGDRAPGELF
>TRBV18|-
ASSPLAGVGETQY
>TRBV6-5|-
ASSPGTGHEQY
>TRBV6-1|-
ASSETGTVDVPQH
>TRBV6-2/TRBV6-3|-
ASSYSGGLYEQY
>TRBV27|-
ASAKEYEQY
>TRBV9|-
ASSASPDTQY
>TRBV5-1|-
ASSRDRAYGYT
>TRBV7-9|-
ASSLVSRGGENEKLF
>TRBV29-1|few
SVEDSTDTQY
>TRBV6-5|-
ASILSGGDTQY
>TRBV7-9|-
ASSLEAGQNTEAF
>TRBV6-6|-
ASSYEDSSYNEQF
>TRBV19|-
ASSIELVGEQY
>TRBV3-1/TRBV3-2|-
ASSLKGQSNQPQH
>TRBV16|-
ASSQSWGQGAGDEQY
>TRBV3-1/TRBV3-2|-
ASSEVYTASPLH
>TRBV20-1|-
SASRQTNEKLF
>TRBV6-4|-
ASAGTGSHNEQF
>TRBV9|once
ASSAKGGFYGYT
>TRBV13|-
ASSQMWRAGQSYEQY
>TRBV2|-
ASSEPTGTNTGELF
>TRBV7-3|-
ASSSTGNTEAF
>TRBV5-1|once
ASSLGQAGEPQH
>TRBV10-3|once
AISDEGARNPYGYT
>TRBV4-1|-
ASSQGVAGIINEKLF
>TRBV7-9|-
ASSSRTSGGDEQF
>TRBV5-8|-
ASSLVSQGSYEQY
>TRBV19|-
ASRAGTGVTGELF
>TRBV11-2|-
ASSLGTGGAEQY
>TRBV24-1|-
ATSTLGGTEAF
>TRBV7-3|-
ASSFGVDTEAF
>TRBV30|-
AWSDGASQETQY
>TRBV24-1|-
ATSDPSRAGSSTGELF
>TRBV12-3/TRBV12-4|-
ASSLGAGELF
>TRBV2|-
ASRVTSGAETQY
>TRBV11-3|once
ASTKDRGHEQF
>TRBV6-5|-
ASSFRTREF
>TRBV4-1|-
ASSQVADSNQPQH
>TRBV7-9|-
ASSLRGSGANVLT
>TRBV24-1|many
ATSPSGTENYEQY
>TRBV7-2|-
ASSTAAGGTDTQY
>TRBV24-1|-
ATSSSWSDTQY
>TRBV2|-
ASSPGMGGATGNTIY
>TRBV5-4|-
ASSPRGQPAKNIQY
>TRBV14|once
ASSQERGTDTQY
>TRBV5-1|-
ASSSLGSGANVLT
>TRBV19|-
ASSMGKGGYT